These T cell receptor beta chains were read from a single sample in a study of blood T cells in healthy people across ages. TCRdb re-called the 5' RACE reads with MiXCR, one entry per CDR3 protein. The sample holds approximately 2,000,000 distinct CDR3 sequences, about two fifths seen once. The sequencing sample was made of blood. These receptors were obtained from a human donor in good health. Each CDR3 is given with its conserved first and last residue. D genes are given only for firm matches. Expanded clones are given a class, and other clones once, few, many or no size at all.

V gene,J gene,clone size,D gene,CDR3 protein,CDR3 DNA
TRBV6-5,TRBJ2-1,NA,TRBD2,CASRLSGTSGGDEQFF,TGTGCCAGCAGACTTTCCGGGACTAGCGGGGGGGATGAGCAGTTCTTC
TRBV7-2,TRBJ2-4,few,TRBD2,CASSEGGPKNIQYF,TGTGCCAGCAGCGAGGGAGGGCCCAAAAACATTCAGTACTTC
TRBV12-3/TRBV12-4,TRBJ2-2,once,NA,CASSPGPLNTGELFF,TGTGCCAGCAGTCCGGGACCCTTGAACACCGGGGAGCTGTTTTTT
TRBV7-9,TRBJ2-1,many,NA,CASSLVIYNEQFF,TGTGCCAGCAGCTTAGTGATCTACAATGAGCAGTTCTTC
TRBV3-1,TRBJ1-1,once,NA,CASSQDGGRWGNTEAFF,TGTGCCAGCAGCCAAGATGGGGGCCGGTGGGGGAACACTGAAGCTTTCTTT
TRBV4-1,TRBJ2-4,few,NA,CASSQDLSKNIQYF,TGCGCCAGCAGCCAAGATTTGAGCAAAAACATTCAGTACTTC
TRBV7-3,TRBJ2-6,NA,NA,CASSRTTREPEGANVLTF,TGTGCCAGCAGCCGAACGACCCGGGAACCGGAAGGGGCCAACGTCCTGACTTTC
TRBV12-3/TRBV12-4,TRBJ2-3,NA,NA,CTSSLDGRETDTQYF,TGTACCAGCAGTTTAGATGGCAGGGAGACAGATACGCAGTATTTT
TRBV6-2/TRBV6-3,TRBJ2-7,few,TRBD1,CASSYSTGTGSYEQYF,TGTGCCAGCAGTTACTCCACCGGGACAGGGAGTTACGAGCAGTACTTC
TRBV7-9,TRBJ2-1,NA,NA,CASSQKVQGVSNEQFF,TGTGCCAGCAGCCAGAAGGTACAGGGCGTGAGCAATGAGCAGTTCTTC
TRBV7-2,TRBJ1-1,NA,NA,CASSLNSGHTEAFF,TGTGCCAGCAGCTTAAATTCAGGGCACACTGAAGCTTTCTTT
TRBV6-1,TRBJ1-1,NA,NA,CASSEVFQDRYTEAFF,TGTGCCAGCAGTGAAGTGTTTCAGGACAGATACACTGAAGCTTTCTTT
TRBV6-2/TRBV6-3,TRBJ2-7,NA,NA,CASSYRPTSRQDEQYF,TGTGCCAGCAGTTACCGCCCAACTAGTCGACAAGACGAGCAGTACTTC
TRBV6-2/TRBV6-3,TRBJ2-6,NA,NA,CASSLGTSRSGANVLTF,TGTGCCAGCAGTTTAGGGACTTCCCGCTCTGGGGCCAACGTCCTGACTTTC
TRBV20-1,TRBJ1-5,few,TRBD1,CSASQGGDQPQHF,TGCAGTGCTTCACAGGGGGGTGATCAGCCCCAGCATTTT
TRBV12-3/TRBV12-4,TRBJ1-1,NA,NA,CASTVHGVEAFF,TGTGCCAGCACCGTACATGGGGTTGAAGCTTTCTTT